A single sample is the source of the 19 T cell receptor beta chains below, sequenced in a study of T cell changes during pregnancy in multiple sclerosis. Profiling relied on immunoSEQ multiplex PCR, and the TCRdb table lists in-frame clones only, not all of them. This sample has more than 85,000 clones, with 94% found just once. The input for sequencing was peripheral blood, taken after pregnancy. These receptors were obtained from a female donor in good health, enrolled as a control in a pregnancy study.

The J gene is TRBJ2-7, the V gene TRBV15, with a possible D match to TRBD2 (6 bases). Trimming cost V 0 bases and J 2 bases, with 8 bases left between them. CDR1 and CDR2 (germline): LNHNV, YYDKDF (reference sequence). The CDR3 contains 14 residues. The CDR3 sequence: CATSREGGTYEQYF. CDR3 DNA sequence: TGTGCCACCAGCAGAGAGGGGGGAACCTACGAGCAGTACTTC.

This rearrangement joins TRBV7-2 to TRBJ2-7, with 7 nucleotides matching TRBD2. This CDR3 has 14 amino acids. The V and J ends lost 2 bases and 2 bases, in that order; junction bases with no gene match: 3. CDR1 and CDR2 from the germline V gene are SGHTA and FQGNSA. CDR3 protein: CASSLSGATYEQYF. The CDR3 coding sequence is TGTGCCAGCAGCTTAAGCGGGGCCACCTACGAGCAGTACTTC.

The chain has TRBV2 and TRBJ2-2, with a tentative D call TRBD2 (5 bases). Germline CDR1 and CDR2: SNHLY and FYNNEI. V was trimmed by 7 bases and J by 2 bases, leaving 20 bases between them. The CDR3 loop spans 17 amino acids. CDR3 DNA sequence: TGTGCCAGCATCCGCGAGGGTCCAAAGTCAAACACCGGGGAGCTGTTTTTT. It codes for CASIREGPKSNTGELFF.

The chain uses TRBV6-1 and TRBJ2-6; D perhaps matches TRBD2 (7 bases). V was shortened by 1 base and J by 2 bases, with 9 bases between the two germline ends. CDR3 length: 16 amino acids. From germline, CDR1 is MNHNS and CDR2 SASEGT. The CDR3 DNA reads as TGTGCCAGCAGTGAAGGGGGGGGCGCTGGGGCCAACGTCCTGACTTTC. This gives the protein CASSEGGGAGANVLTF.

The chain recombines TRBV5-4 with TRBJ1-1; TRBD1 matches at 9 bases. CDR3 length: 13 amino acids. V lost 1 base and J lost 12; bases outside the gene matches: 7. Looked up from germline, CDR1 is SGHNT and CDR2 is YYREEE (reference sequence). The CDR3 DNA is TGTGCCAGCAGCTTGCGCCGGGACAGGGAAACTTTCTTT. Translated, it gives CASSLRRDRETFF.

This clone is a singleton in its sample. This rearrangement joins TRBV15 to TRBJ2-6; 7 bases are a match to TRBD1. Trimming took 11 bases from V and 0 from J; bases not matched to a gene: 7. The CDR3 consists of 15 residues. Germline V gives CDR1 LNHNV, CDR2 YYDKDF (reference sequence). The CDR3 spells CAVRQGSSGANVLTF. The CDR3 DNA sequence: TGTGCCGTCAGACAGGGTAGCTCTGGGGCCAACGTCCTGACTTTC.

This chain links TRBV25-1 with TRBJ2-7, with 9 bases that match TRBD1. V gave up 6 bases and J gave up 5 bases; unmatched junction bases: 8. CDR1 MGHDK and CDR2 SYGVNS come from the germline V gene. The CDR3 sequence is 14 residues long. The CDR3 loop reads CASSITGGSDEQYF. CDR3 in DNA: TGTGCCAGCAGCATCACAGGGGGCTCAGACGAGCAGTACTTC.

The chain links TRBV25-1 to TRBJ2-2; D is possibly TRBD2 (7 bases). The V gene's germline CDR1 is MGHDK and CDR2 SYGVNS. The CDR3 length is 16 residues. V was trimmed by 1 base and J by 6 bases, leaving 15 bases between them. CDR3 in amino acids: CASSESGRGTPGELFF. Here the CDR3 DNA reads TGTGCCAGCAGTGAATCGGGGAGGGGGACGCCCGGGGAGCTGTTTTTT.

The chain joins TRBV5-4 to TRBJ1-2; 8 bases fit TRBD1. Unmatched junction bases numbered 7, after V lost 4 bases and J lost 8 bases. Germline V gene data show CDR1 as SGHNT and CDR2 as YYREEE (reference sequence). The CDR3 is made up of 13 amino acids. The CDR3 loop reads CASSAGQGNGYTF. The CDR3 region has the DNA TGTGCCAGCAGCGCCGGACAGGGTAACGGCTACACCTTC.

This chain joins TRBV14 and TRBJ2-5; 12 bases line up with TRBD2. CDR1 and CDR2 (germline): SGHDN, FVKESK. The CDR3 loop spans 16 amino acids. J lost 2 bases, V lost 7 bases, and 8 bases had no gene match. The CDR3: CASTYRTSGTQETQYF. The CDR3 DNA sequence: TGTGCCAGCACCTATAGGACTAGCGGGACTCAAGAGACCCAGTACTTC.

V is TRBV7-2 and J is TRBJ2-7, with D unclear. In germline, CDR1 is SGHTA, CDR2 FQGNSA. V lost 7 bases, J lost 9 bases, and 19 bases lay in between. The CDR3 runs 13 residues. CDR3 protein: CASTNEQPYMQYF. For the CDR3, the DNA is TGTGCCAGCACCAATGAACAGCCTTACATGCAGTACTTC.

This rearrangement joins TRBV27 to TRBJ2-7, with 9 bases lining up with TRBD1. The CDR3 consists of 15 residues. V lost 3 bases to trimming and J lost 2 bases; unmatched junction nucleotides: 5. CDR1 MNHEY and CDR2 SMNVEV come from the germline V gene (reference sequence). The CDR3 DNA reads TGTGCCAGCAGTTTGGGACAGGGAAAGGCCTACGAGCAGTACTTC. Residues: CASSLGQGKAYEQYF.

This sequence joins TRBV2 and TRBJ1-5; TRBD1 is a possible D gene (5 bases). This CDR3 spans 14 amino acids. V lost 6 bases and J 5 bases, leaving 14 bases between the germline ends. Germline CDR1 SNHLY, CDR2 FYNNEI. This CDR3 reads CASSTPSRDQPQHF. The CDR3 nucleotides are TGTGCCAGCAGCACACCCAGCAGGGATCAGCCCCAGCATTTT. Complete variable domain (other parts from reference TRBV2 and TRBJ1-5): EPEVTQTPSHQVTQMGQEVILRCVPISNHLYFYWYRQILGQKVEFLVSFYNNEISEKSEIFDDQFSVERPDGSNFTLKIRSTKLEDSAMYFCASSTPSRDQPQHFGDGTRLSIL.

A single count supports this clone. DNA for the CDR3: TGCGCCAGCAGCTTGGAGGGGCACGAGCAGTTCTTC. Its protein is CASSLEGHEQFF. The V gene is TRBV5-1, the J gene TRBJ2-1, with D perhaps matching TRBD1 (5 bases). This CDR3 comprises 12 residues. The V end lost 0 bases, the J end lost 10 bases, and 8 bases lay between the germline ends. Germline V gives CDR1 SGHRS, CDR2 YFSETQ.

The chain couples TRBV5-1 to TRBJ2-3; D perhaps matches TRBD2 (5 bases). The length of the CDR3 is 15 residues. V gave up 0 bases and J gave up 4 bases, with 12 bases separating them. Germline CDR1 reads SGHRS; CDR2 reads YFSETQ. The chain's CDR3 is CASSLGGSRSDTQYF. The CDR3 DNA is TGCGCCAGCAGCTTGGGAGGGAGTCGGTCAGATACGCAGTATTTT.

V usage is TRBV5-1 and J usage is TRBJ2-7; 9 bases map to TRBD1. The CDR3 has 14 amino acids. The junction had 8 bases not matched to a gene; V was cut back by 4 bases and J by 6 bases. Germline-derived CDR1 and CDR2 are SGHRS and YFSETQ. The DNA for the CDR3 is TGCGCCAGCAGCCACGGGACAGGGCCCGGCGAGCAGTACTTC. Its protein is CASSHGTGPGEQYF.

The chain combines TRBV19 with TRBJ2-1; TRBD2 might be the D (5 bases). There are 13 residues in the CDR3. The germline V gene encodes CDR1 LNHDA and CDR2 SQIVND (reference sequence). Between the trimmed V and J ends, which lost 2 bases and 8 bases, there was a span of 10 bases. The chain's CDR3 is CASSILAWDEQFF. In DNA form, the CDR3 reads TGTGCCAGTAGTATACTAGCATGGGATGAGCAGTTCTTC.

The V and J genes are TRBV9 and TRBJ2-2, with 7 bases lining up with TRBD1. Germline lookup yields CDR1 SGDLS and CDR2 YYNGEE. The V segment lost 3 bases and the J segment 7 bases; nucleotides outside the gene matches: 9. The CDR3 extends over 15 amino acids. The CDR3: CASSARTGVGGELFF. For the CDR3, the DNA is TGTGCCAGCAGCGCTCGGACAGGTGTAGGCGGGGAGCTGTTTTTT.

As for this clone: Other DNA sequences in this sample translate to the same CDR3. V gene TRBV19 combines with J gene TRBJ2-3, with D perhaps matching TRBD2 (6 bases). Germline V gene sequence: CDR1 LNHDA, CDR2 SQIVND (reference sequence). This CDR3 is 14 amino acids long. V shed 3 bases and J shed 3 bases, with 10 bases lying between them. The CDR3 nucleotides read TGTGCCAGTAGTATTAGCGGTAGTACAGATACGCAGTATTTT. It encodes CASSISGSTDTQYF.